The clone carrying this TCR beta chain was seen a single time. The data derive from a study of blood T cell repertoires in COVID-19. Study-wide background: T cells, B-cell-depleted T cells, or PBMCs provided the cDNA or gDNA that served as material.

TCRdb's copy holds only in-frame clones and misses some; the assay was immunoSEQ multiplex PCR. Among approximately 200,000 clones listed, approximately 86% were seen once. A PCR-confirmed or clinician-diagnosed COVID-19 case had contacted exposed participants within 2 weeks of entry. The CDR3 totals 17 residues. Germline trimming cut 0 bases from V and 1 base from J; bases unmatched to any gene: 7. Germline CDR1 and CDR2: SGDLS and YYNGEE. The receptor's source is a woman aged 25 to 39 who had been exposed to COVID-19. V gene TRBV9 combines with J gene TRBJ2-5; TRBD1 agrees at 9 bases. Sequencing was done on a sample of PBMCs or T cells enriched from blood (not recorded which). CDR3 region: CASSVGGTGTSQETQYF. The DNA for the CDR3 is TGTGCCAGCAGCGTAGGAGGGACAGGGACTTCCCAAGAGACCCAGTACTTC.